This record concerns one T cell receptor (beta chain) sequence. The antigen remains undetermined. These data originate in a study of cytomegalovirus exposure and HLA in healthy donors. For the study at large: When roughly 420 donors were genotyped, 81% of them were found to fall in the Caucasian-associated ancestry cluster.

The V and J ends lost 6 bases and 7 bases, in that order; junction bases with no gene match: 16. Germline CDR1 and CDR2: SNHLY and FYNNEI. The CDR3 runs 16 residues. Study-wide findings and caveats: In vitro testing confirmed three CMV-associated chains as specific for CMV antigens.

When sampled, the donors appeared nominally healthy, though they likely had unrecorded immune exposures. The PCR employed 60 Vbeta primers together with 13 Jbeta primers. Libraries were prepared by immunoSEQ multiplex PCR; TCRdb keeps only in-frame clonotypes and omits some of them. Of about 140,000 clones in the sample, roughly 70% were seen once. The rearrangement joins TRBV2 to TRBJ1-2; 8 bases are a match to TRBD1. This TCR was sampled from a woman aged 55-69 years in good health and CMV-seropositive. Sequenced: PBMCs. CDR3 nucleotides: TGTGCCAGCAGCCCCGGGCCAGGGGGCGCGGGTAGTGGCTACACCTTC. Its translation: CASSPGPGGAGSGYTF.